A selection of T cell receptor beta chains follows, all from one sample in a study of blood T cell repertoires in COVID-19. Produced via immunoSEQ multiplex PCR; TCRdb's table is partial and in-frame only. The table includes about 110,000 clones, roughly 80% detected once. Sequenced sample: peripheral blood. These receptor sequences come from a woman aged 55-70 years with acute or convalescent COVID-19. The CDR3 runs from the conserved cysteine through the conserved F or W. D genes are given only for firm matches. Where a row states a size, it is once, few, many or the class of an expanded clone; other rows omit it.

clone_size	v_call	j_call	d_call	cdr3_nt	cdr3_aa
-	TRBV5-4	TRBJ1-2	-	TGTGCCAGCAGCCCCGGATGGGGGCGTGAAGGCTACACCTTC	CASSPGWGREGYTF
-	TRBV28	TRBJ1-2	TRBD1	TGTGCCAGCAGTTTACTTGCCCTACAGGGGGATGGAGATGGCTACACCTTC	CASSLLALQGDGDGYTF
-	TRBV2	TRBJ1-5	-	TGTGCCAGCAGTCCGACAGCAAATAGCAATCAGCCCCAGCATTTT	CASSPTANSNQPQHF
-	TRBV7-8	TRBJ1-1	-	TGTGCCAGCAGCTTAGGACTGCACAACACTGAAGCTTTCTTT	CASSLGLHNTEAFF
few	TRBV9	TRBJ2-2	TRBD1	TGTGCCAGCAGCTTCGGACAGGGGGCTACCGGGGAGCTGTTTTTT	CASSFGQGATGELFF
-	TRBV28	TRBJ1-2	-	TGTGCCAGCAGTCAAAGTAGGGGTTATGGCTACACCTTC	CASSQSRGYGYTF
-	TRBV4-3	TRBJ2-7	TRBD1	TGCGCCAGCAGCCGGGACAGAATATCCTACGAGCAGTACTTC	CASSRDRISYEQYF
-	TRBV7-2	TRBJ2-7	-	TGTGCCAGCAGCTTAGATAACAGGGTTACCTACGAGCAGTACTTC	CASSLDNRVTYEQYF
once	TRBV7-5	TRBJ2-3	-	TGTGCCAGAAGCTCACTAGCGGGGATCGCAGATACGCAGTATTTT	CARSSLAGIADTQYF
-	TRBV9	TRBJ1-2	-	TGTGCCAGCAGCCCGAGCGGGGACGCACATAGTTACACCTTC	CASSPSGDAHSYTF
-	TRBV29-1	TRBJ1-6	TRBD1	TGCAGCTATCAAGACAGGGTAAATTCACCCCTCCACTTT	CSYQDRVNSPLHF
many	TRBV6-1	TRBJ2-2	-	TGTGCCAGCAGTGAATCCGAGACAAACACCGGGGAGCTGTTTTTT	CASSESETNTGELFF
-	TRBV15	TRBJ2-6	-	-	CATSGLRASWGLQTNVLTF
-	TRBV5-4	TRBJ1-2	-	TGTGCCAGCAGCTCGACGACTAGTAACTATGGCTACACCTTC	CASSSTTSNYGYTF
-	TRBV5-1	TRBJ1-2	-	TGCGCCAGCAGCTTGGATACCCCGGGCAGGGATGGCTACACCTTC	CASSLDTPGRDGYTF
few	TRBV11-2	TRBJ2-7	-	TGTGCCAGCAGCCTCTACGGGGGATACGAGCAGTACTTC	CASSLYGGYEQYF
-	TRBV2	TRBJ2-1	TRBD1	TGTGCCAGCAGCGGACAGGGGGCCTACCACAATGAGCAGTTCTTC	CASSGQGAYHNEQFF
-	TRBV7-3	TRBJ1-2	TRBD1	TGTGCCAGCAGCTTAAACGCAGGGGGCAACTATGGCTACACCTTC	CASSLNAGGNYGYTF
-	TRBV7-9	TRBJ1-2	TRBD1	TGTGCCAGCAGCTTATGGGACAGGAATAACTATGGCTACACCTTC	CASSLWDRNNYGYTF
-	TRBV6-2/TRBV6-3	TRBJ1-5	TRBD1	TGTGCCAGCAGTTACAGGGACAGGGGTTATCAGCCCCAGCATTTT	CASSYRDRGYQPQHF
-	TRBV7-2	TRBJ1-5	-	TGTGCCAGCTCTCAGGGGCCCCATCAGCCCCAGCATTTT	CASSQGPHQPQHF
-	TRBV28	TRBJ1-5	TRBD1	TGTGCCAGCAGCCGGACAGGAGGCAATCAGCCCCAGCATTTT	CASSRTGGNQPQHF
-	TRBV6-1	TRBJ2-3	-	TGTGCCAGCAGTGCCATCGGGACACTGGGCGGCACAGATACGCAGTATTTT	CASSAIGTLGGTDTQYF
once	TRBV4-2	TRBJ2-2	TRBD2	TGTGCCAGCAGCCCTCGTAGCGGGGGGGCTAGCGGGGAGCTGTTTTTT	CASSPRSGGASGELFF
-	TRBV18	TRBJ1-6	-	TGTGCCAGCTCACCGTCGACGGGAGATAATTCACCCCTCCACTTT	CASSPSTGDNSPLHF
-	TRBV5-1	TRBJ2-1	TRBD1	TGCGCCAGCGGGACAGGGAGGTACAATGAGCAGTTCTTC	CASGTGRYNEQFF
-	TRBV28	TRBJ1-4	-	TGTGCCAGCAAGCAGGGAAGTACCGAAAAACTGTTTTTT	CASKQGSTEKLFF
-	TRBV28	TRBJ2-5	-	TGTGCCAGCAGTTTAGGACAGGAGGGGGGGACCCAGTACTTC	CASSLGQEGGTQYF
-	TRBV10-3	TRBJ2-7	TRBD1	TGTGCTACCGAAGACAGGGCTGAGGACGAGCAGTACTTC	CATEDRAEDEQYF
few	TRBV19	TRBJ1-5	-	TGTGCCAGTAGTATAGATCACGGAGGGAATCAGCCCCAGCATTTT	CASSIDHGGNQPQHF
-	TRBV7-3	TRBJ2-5	-	TGTGCCAGCTCGAAGGGGATGGGAGAGACCCAGTACTTC	CASSKGMGETQYF
-	TRBV19	TRBJ2-4	TRBD1	TGTGCCAGTAGTACTGGGACAGGGGCGGACATTCAGTACTTC	CASSTGTGADIQYF
-	TRBV11-1	TRBJ2-2	TRBD2	TGTGCCAGCAGCCCACGACTAGCGGGGAACACCGGGGAGCTGTTTTTT	CASSPRLAGNTGELFF
once	TRBV19	TRBJ1-6	TRBD1	TGTGCCAGTGCGTCATCCAGGGGGCATTCACCCCTCCACTTT	CASASSRGHSPLHF
-	TRBV4-2	TRBJ1-6	-	TGTGCCAGCAGCCAAGATAGCCTCAGAGACTATAATTCACCCCTCCACTTT	CASSQDSLRDYNSPLHF
-	TRBV12-5	TRBJ1-1	-	TGTGCTAGTGGTGTGAGATCTGAAGCTTTCTTT	CASGVRSEAFF
-	TRBV29-1	TRBJ2-3	TRBD2	TGCAGCGTTGATCGGGACTACACAGATACGCAGTATTTT	CSVDRDYTDTQYF
-	TRBV28	TRBJ1-1	-	TGTGCCAGCACTACTCTTAAGACAGGTTTGAACACTGAAGCTTTCTTT	CASTTLKTGLNTEAFF
-	TRBV2	TRBJ1-5	TRBD1	TGTGCCAGCAGTGAAAGCGGGCCCCGGGACAGTTATAGCAATCAGCCCCAGCATTTT	CASSESGPRDSYSNQPQHF
-	TRBV9	TRBJ2-3	TRBD1	TGTGCCAGCACCAAAACCCCGGGACAGGGATCTAGCACAGATACGCAGTATTTT	CASTKTPGQGSSTDTQYF
-	TRBV27	TRBJ2-1	TRBD2	TGTGCCAGCAGCAACCGACTAGCGGGGGGGCCGAAGAGCTACAATGAGCAGTTCTTC	CASSNRLAGGPKSYNEQFF
-	TRBV20-1	TRBJ1-5	-	TGCAGTGCTAGTACCGACAGACCGGGTTTGCCCCAGCATTTT	CSASTDRPGLPQHF
-	TRBV2	TRBJ2-1	TRBD2	TGTGCCAGCGGGTCACTAGCGGGGGCCAATGAGCAGTTCTTC	CASGSLAGANEQFF
-	TRBV6-4	TRBJ2-1	-	TGTGCCAGCAGTGAAGACGGGCTGGGACAACAGTTCTTC	CASSEDGLGQQFF
-	TRBV30	TRBJ2-7	TRBD1	TGTGCCTGGAGTCCCGGGACAGGGGCCGAGCAGTACTTC	CAWSPGTGAEQYF
-	TRBV9	TRBJ1-1	-	TGTGCCAGCAGCAATGCTATTAACACTGAAGCTTTCTTT	CASSNAINTEAFF